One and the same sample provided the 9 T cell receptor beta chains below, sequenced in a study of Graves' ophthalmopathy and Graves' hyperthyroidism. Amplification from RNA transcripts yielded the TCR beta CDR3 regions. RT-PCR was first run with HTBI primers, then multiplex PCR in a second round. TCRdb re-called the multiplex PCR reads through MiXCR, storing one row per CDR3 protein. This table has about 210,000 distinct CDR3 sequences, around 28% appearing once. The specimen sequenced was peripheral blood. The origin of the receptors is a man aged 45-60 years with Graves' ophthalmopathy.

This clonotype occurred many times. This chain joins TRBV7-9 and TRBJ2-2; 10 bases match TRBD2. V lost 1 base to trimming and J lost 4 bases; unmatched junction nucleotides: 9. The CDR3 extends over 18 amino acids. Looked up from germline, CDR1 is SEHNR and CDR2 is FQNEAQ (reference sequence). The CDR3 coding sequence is TGTGCCAGCAGCTTAGTTGCTAGCGGGAGTTCGGGCACCGGGGAGCTGTTTTTT. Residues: CASSLVASGSSGTGELFF.

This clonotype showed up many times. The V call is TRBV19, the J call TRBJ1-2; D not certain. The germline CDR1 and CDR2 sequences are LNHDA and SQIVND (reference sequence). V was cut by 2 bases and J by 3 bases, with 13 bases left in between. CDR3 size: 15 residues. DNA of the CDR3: TGTGCCAGTAGTATAAAAGGTGGCGCGGACTATGGCTACACCTTC. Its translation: CASSIKGGADYGYTF.

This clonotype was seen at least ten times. The CDR3 coding sequence is TGTGCCACCAGCAGAGGTGGGGGACAGTCCCACGACCAGTACTTC. Protein: CATSRGGGQSHDQYF. J is TRBJ2-5 and V is TRBV15; 7 bases match TRBD1. The V and J ends lost 1 base and 10 bases, in that order; junction bases with no gene match: 12. The CDR3 runs to 15 residues. CDR1 and CDR2 from the germline V gene are LNHNV and YYDKDF (reference sequence).

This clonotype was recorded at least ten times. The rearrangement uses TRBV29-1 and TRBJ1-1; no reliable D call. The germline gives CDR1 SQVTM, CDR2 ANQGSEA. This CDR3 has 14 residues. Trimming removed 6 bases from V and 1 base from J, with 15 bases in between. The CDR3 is CSVRLGFRNTEAFF. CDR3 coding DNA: TGCAGCGTGCGGTTGGGATTCAGGAACACTGAAGCTTTCTTT.

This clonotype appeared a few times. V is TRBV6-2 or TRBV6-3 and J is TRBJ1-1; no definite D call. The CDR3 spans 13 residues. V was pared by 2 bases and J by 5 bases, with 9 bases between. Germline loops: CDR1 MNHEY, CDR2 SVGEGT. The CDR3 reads CASSYEARTEAFF. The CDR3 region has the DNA TGTGCCAGCAGTTACGAAGCTCGAACTGAAGCTTTCTTT.

The DNA for the CDR3 is TGTGCCACCAGCAGAGCAAGAAACACCATATATTTT. Amino acid sequence: CATSRARNTIYF. This chain joins TRBV15 and TRBJ1-3; D ambiguous. This CDR3 contains 12 residues. V shed 1 base and J shed 5 bases, with 3 bases lying between them. The germline V gene encodes CDR1 LNHNV and CDR2 YYDKDF (reference sequence).

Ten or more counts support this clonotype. The CDR3 reads CSARVPGRGHTIYF. The DNA for the CDR3 is TGCAGTGCTAGAGTACCGGGCCGGGGACACACCATATATTTT. The genes are TRBV20-1 and TRBJ1-3; D is possibly TRBD1 (5 bases). The CDR3 consists of 14 residues. The V and J ends lost 1 base and 8 bases respectively, with 15 bases between them. Germline loops: CDR1 DFQATT, CDR2 SNEGSKA (reference sequence).

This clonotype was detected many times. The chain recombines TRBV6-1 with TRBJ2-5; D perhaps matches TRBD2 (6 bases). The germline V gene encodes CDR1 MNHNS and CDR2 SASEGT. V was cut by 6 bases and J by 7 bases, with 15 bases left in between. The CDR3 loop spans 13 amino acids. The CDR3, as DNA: TGTGCCAGCAGCCCGACTCGGGGAGGGACCCAGTACTTC. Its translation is CASSPTRGGTQYF.

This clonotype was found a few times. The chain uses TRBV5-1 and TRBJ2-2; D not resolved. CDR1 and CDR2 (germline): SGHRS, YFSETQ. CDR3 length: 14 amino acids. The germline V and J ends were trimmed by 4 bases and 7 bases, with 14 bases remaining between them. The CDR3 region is CASSNTMGLGELFF. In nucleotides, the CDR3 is TGCGCCAGCAGCAACACTATGGGTCTCGGGGAGCTGTTTTTT.